These 19 T cell receptor beta chains were all obtained from the same sample, sequenced in a study of early T cells in non-severe SARS-CoV-2 infection. TCRdb itself ran the 5' RACE reads through MiXCR, one entry per CDR3 protein. The table lists around 71,000 distinct CDR3 sequences, 10% of them singletons. This material consisted of whole blood, taken at baseline. The source of these receptors is an adult who was a healthcare worker with PCR-confirmed SARS-CoV-2 infection or an uninfected control (not recorded which).

The chain joins TRBV4-1 to TRBJ1-2; D call uncertain. V shed 7 bases and J shed 8 bases, with 17 bases lying between them. Germline V gene data show CDR1 as MGHRA and CDR2 as YSYEKL. The CDR3 spans 13 residues. In DNA form, the CDR3 reads TGCGCCAGCAACCGGAGGTTTGGGGAAGGCTACACCTTC. This codes for CASNRRFGEGYTF.

This clonotype was seen a single time. The chain joins TRBV30 to TRBJ2-7, with D unclear. Germline loops: CDR1 GTSNPN, CDR2 SVGIG (reference sequence). V lost 1 base, J lost 2 bases, and 21 bases lay in between. The CDR3 is 17 residues long. CDR3 coding DNA: TGTGCCTGGAGTGCCCCAGGTTGGGGAACTAAAACCTACGAGCAGTACTTC. It is translated as CAWSAPGWGTKTYEQYF.

This clonotype was seen repeatedly, ten times or more. The chain has TRBV2 and TRBJ2-7; 16 bases are a match to TRBD2. CDR1 is SNHLY, CDR2 FYNNEI, per germline. This CDR3 has 17 amino acids. Germline trimming cut 5 bases from V and 0 bases from J; bases unmatched to any gene: 4. CDR3 protein: CASSPGLAGGFSYEQYF. In DNA form, the CDR3 reads TGTGCCAGCAGTCCGGGACTAGCGGGAGGGTTCTCCTACGAGCAGTACTTC.

This clonotype has a count of ten or more. The genes are TRBV28 and TRBJ1-1; D ambiguous. The V gene lost 2 bases and the J gene lost 2 bases, with 12 bases spanning the gap. Per germline, CDR1 MDHEN and CDR2 SYDVKM. The CDR3 extends over 15 amino acids. Here the CDR3 DNA reads TGTGCCAGCAGTTTACGGCGGCAGGCAAACACTGAAGCTTTCTTT. Amino acid sequence: CASSLRRQANTEAFF.

This clonotype was seen a handful of times. The V and J genes are TRBV9 and TRBJ2-1; the match to TRBD2 covers 7 bases. The trim removed 3 bases at V and 9 bases at J, leaving 9 bases unmatched. In germline, CDR1 is SGDLS, CDR2 YYNGEE. The CDR3 has 14 residues. The CDR3 sequence: CASSGGLVVGEQFF. The CDR3 DNA reads as TGTGCCAGCAGCGGAGGACTAGTGGTCGGTGAGCAGTTCTTC.

The chain uses TRBV7-2 and TRBJ2-3; 9 bases match TRBD2. The V segment lost 3 bases and the J segment 5 bases; nucleotides outside the gene matches: 9. This CDR3 has 16 residues. CDR1 and CDR2 (germline): SGHTA, FQGNSA. CDR3 residues: CASSFLSGSSRDTQYF. The CDR3 DNA reads as TGTGCCAGCAGCTTCCTTAGCGGGAGCAGTAGAGATACGCAGTATTTT.

Many counts were recorded for this clonotype. This chain uses TRBV7-3 with TRBJ1-1; 7 bases agree with TRBD1. V was pared by 5 bases and J by 4 bases, with 7 bases of the junction left unmatched. The CDR3 consists of 14 residues. Germline CDR1 SGHTA, CDR2 FQGTGA. CDR3 coding DNA: TGTGCCAGCAGCCGACAGGGAGTAGGCACTGAAGCTTTCTTT. Its translation: CASSRQGVGTEAFF. Variable domain in full (rest from reference TRBV7-3 and TRBJ1-1): GAGVSQTPSNKVTEKGKYVELRCDPISGHTALYWYRQSLGQGPEFLIYFQGTGAADDSGLPNDRFFAVRPEGSVSTLKIQRTERGDSAVYLCASSRQGVGTEAFFGQGTRLTVV.

The chain uses TRBV12-3 or TRBV12-4 and TRBJ2-1; D may be TRBD2 (6 bases). The CDR3 consists of 15 residues. Trimming took 1 base from V and 0 from J, leaving 7 bases between them. The CDR3 region is CASSLGLDSYNEQFF. CDR3 bases: TGTGCCAGCAGTTTAGGACTAGACTCCTACAATGAGCAGTTCTTC.

At least ten counts were recorded for this clonotype. The chain has TRBV27 and TRBJ2-7, with a possible D match to TRBD1 (5 bases). Germline lookup yields CDR1 MNHEY and CDR2 SMNVEV (reference sequence). This CDR3 comprises 17 residues. V lost 5 bases and J lost 6, with 26 bases in between. The CDR3 loop is CASSSPPSPRAWSEQYF. The CDR3 DNA sequence: TGTGCCAGCAGTAGCCCCCCCAGTCCCAGGGCCTGGTCCGAGCAGTACTTC.

This sequence joins TRBV28 and TRBJ1-5; D not resolved. CDR3 length equals 14 residues. The germline CDR1 and CDR2 sequences are MDHEN and SYDVKM. Trimming removed 2 bases at V and 6 bases at J, with 11 bases between. The CDR3 spells CASSLLWIGQPQHF. As DNA, the CDR3 is TGTGCCAGCAGTTTACTGTGGATAGGTCAGCCCCAGCATTTT.

This clonotype was counted many times. V and J are TRBV18 and TRBJ2-2; D uncertain. Trimming left V 3 bases short and J 2 bases short, with 7 bases between. The CDR3 loop spans 14 amino acids. The germline V gene encodes CDR1 KGHSH and CDR2 LQKENI. The CDR3 coding sequence is TGTGCCAGCTCACCCCTTCTCAACACCGGGGAGCTGTTTTTT. It yields the protein CASSPLLNTGELFF.

This clonotype appeared many times. This sequence joins TRBV6-2 or TRBV6-3 and TRBJ2-3; 7 nucleotides agree with TRBD2. Germline CDR1 and CDR2: MNHEY and SVGEGT. The V gene end was trimmed by 7 bases and the J gene end by 6 bases; junction bases not matched to a gene: 13. The CDR3 extends over 15 amino acids. The CDR3 sequence is CASTPPGAGIDTQYF. In DNA, the CDR3 is TGTGCCAGCACTCCCCCAGGAGCGGGGATCGATACGCAGTATTTT.

This clonotype was detected ten times or more. The CDR3 spells CASSSSLTIGETQYF. Written as DNA, the CDR3 is TGTGCCAGCAGCAGTAGCTTAACAATCGGAGAGACCCAGTACTTC. The V gene is TRBV9, the J gene TRBJ2-5; D remains ambiguous. Germline V lookup: CDR1 SGDLS, CDR2 YYNGEE. Trimming took 4 bases from V and 4 from J, leaving 17 bases between them. The CDR3 extends over 15 amino acids.

This clonotype has just a few counts. This chain connects TRBV5-1 to TRBJ1-6; 7 bases agree with TRBD1. Germline CDR1 and CDR2: SGHRS and YFSETQ. Losses at the gene ends were 2 bases for V and 5 bases for J; bases not matched to a gene: 1. This CDR3 comprises 14 residues. Here the CDR3 DNA reads TGCGCCAGCAGCTTAGGGGGCAATAATTCACCCCTCCACTTT. Translating it yields CASSLGGNNSPLHF.

This clonotype was seen a few times. The rearrangement joins TRBV2 to TRBJ2-7; D gene ambiguous. Trimming shortened V by 5 bases and J by 0 bases, and 8 bases separated the two germline ends. Germline CDR1 is SNHLY and CDR2 is FYNNEI. The CDR3 runs 13 residues. The chain's CDR3 is CASSKDTSYEQYF. The CDR3 DNA reads TGTGCCAGCAGTAAGGATACCTCCTACGAGCAGTACTTC.

This clonotype was seen a handful of times. V and J are TRBV11-2 and TRBJ2-6; D is ambiguous. The CDR3 has 18 amino acids. V lost 1 base, J lost 1 base, and 14 bases lay in between. Germline assignment: CDR1 SGHAT and CDR2 FQNNGV. Here the CDR3 DNA reads TGTGCCAGCAGCTTAGCTACAAGGGCATTTTCTGGGGCCAACGTCCTGACTTTC. Translating it yields CASSLATRAFSGANVLTF.

This chain uses TRBV29-1 with TRBJ2-7, with a possible D match to TRBD1 (5 bases). The CDR3 is 13 amino acids. The V end lost 4 bases, the J end lost 1 base, and 11 bases lay between the germline ends. Germline CDR1 SQVTM, CDR2 ANQGSEA. CDR3 amino acids: CSVATGFSYEQYF. The CDR3 DNA sequence: TGCAGCGTTGCTACAGGATTTTCCTACGAGCAGTACTTC.

This clonotype has at least ten counts. This chain uses TRBV29-1 with TRBJ1-2, with 11 bases fitting TRBD1. Looked up from germline, CDR1 is SQVTM and CDR2 is ANQGSEA. The CDR3 totals 13 residues. V was pared by 5 bases and J by 7 bases, with 6 bases of the junction left unmatched. CDR3 nucleotide sequence: TGCAGCGTTCCGGGACAGGGGGTGGCTGGCTACACCTTC. This codes for CSVPGQGVAGYTF. The entire variable domain, with the rest obtained from reference TRBV29-1 and TRBJ1-2, is as follows: SAVISQKPSRDICQRGTSLTIQCQVDSQVTMMFWYRQQPGQSLTLIATANQGSEATYESGFVIDKFPISRPNLTFSTLTVSNMSPEDSSIYLCSVPGQGVAGYTFGSGTRLTVV.

This chain links TRBV29-1 with TRBJ2-3, with D possibly being TRBD1 (5 bases). Deletions cut 2 bases from V and 5 bases from J, with 14 bases between. The CDR3 length is 14 residues. Germline CDR1 reads SQVTM; CDR2 reads ANQGSEA. CDR3 sequence (DNA): TGCAGCGTTGAACGTGCGAGTCAGGGAGATACGCAGTATTTT. As protein: CSVERASQGDTQYF.